This TCR beta chain was captured in a study of blood T cell repertoires in COVID-19. Overall study context: Acute and convalescent COVID-19 specimens originated in the United States, Italy and Spain. Sample material is recorded as cDNA or gDNA derived from T cells, B-cell-depleted T cells, or PBMCs.

In the authors' methods: Estimates of nucleated cell counts were drawn from the amplification of reference gene primers. Assay used: immunoSEQ multiplex PCR; TCRdb lists only in-frame clones, some missing. V and J calls and clone size follow that table, whereas D and trimming were derived from the DNA. This table holds roughly 250,000 clones, 70% to 90% found once. The CDR3 spans 13 residues. Germline assignment: CDR1 WNHNN and CDR2 SYGVQD (reference sequence). The V end lost 6 bases, the J end lost 1 base, and 7 bases lay between the germline ends. This receptor was taken from a woman aged 25 to 39 with acute or convalescent COVID-19. The specimen was peripheral blood. The rearrangement joins TRBV10-1 to TRBJ2-1; D is unclear. CDR3 coding DNA: TGCGCCAGCAGGGCTGTGTCCTACAATGAGCAGTTCTTC. This sequence encodes CASRAVSYNEQFF.